The clone carrying this TCR beta chain was found a few times. Its specificity is not known. The entry originates in a study of human T cells and chemical hapten exposure. Overall study: Researchers reported sensitizing a roughly 2 cm by roughly 2 cm upper inner arm skin site with 2% DPC. Across its 20 to 25 weeks, the study gave patients weekly diphenylcyclopropenone doses to the scalp. It was small differences in pooled library volume that mainly caused per-sample TCR yields to vary. The study, taken as a whole, reports: Clustering by CDR3 similarity yielded significantly more large clusters from expanded TCRs than controls.

Time point of the sample: patch test 1, 2 weeks after DPC sensitization. Specified treatment: therapeutic diphenylcyclopropenone sensitization with weekly scalp DPC. Total RNA was extracted from unfractionated whole blood. TCRdb processed the RACE reads anew with MiXCR; each CDR3 protein has one entry. This sample yields some 52,000 distinct CDR3 sequences, of which about 11% are seen a single time; about 2% belongs to the top ten. The TCR sequence derives from a woman between 40 and 55 years old with alopecia areata. Some clones in this sample may be carry-over from other donors' samples. The sample consisted of whole blood, taken in connection with sensitization to the hapten diphenylcyclopropenone (DPC).

CDR3 region: CASSHQAGRSYNEQFF. CDR3 nucleotides: TGTGCCAGCAGCCACCAAGCGGGACGCTCCTACAATGAGCAGTTCTTC. The chain joins TRBV3-1 to TRBJ2-1, with 7 positions matching TRBD2. This CDR3 spans 16 amino acids. The germline gives CDR1 LGHDT, CDR2 YNNKEL (reference sequence). V gave up 3 bases and J gave up 0 bases; unmatched junction bases: 5.